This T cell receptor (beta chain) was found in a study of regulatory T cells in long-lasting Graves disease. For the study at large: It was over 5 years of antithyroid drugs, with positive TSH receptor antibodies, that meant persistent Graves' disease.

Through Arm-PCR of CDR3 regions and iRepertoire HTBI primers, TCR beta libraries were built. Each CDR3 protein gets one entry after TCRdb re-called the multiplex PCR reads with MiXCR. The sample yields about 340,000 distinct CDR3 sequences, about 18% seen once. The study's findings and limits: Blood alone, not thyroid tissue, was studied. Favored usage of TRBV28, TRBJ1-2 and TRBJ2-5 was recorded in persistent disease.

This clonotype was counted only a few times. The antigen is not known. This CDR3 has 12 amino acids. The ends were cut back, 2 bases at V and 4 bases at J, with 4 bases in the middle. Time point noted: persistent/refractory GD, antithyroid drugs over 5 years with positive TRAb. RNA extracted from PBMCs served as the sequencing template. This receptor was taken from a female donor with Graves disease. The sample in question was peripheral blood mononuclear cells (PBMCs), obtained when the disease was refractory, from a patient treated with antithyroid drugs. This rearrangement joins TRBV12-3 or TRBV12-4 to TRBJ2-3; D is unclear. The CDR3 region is CASSLSADTQYF. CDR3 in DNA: TGTGCCAGCAGTTTATCGGCAGATACGCAGTATTTT.